This T cell receptor beta chain was observed in a study of blood T cell repertoires in COVID-19. Study information: Acute-phase and convalescent COVID-19 samples originated in the United States, Italy and Spain. The analysed material was cDNA or gDNA that came from T cells, B-cell-depleted T cells, or PBMCs.

The CDR3 has 14 amino acids. Trimming took 7 bases from V and 1 from J; bases not matched to a gene: 4. CDR1 and CDR2 from the germline V gene are LNHDA and SQIVND (reference sequence). In the original processing: Amplified reference gene primers provided the basis for estimating nucleated cell counts. The method was immunoSEQ multiplex PCR; TCRdb's version includes in-frame clones alone and lacks a portion of them. V and J calls and clone size are copied from that table; D and trimming were computed from the DNA. The table records some 170,000 clones, about 80% of them present only once. Sequencing used peripheral blood. The genes are TRBV19 and TRBJ1-1; 9 bases match TRBD1. The sequence was obtained from a man aged 55 to 70 with acute or convalescent COVID-19. In DNA, the CDR3 is TGTGCCAGTACACAGGGGGCCAGGAACACTGAAGCTTTCTTT. Translation: CASTQGARNTEAFF.